This T cell receptor beta chain was recorded in a study of cytomegalovirus exposure and HLA in healthy donors. Across the study: In an earlier analysis, 90 million to 120 million unique TCR beta sequences were found from some 200 million T cells.

The primer mix had 60 Vbeta and 13 Jbeta primers. Only in-frame clones appear in the TCRdb table, and some are missing; sequencing was by immunoSEQ multiplex PCR. The ten most abundant clones cover roughly 25% of a sample with around 51,000 clones. This CDR3 region has 13 residues. V was trimmed by 4 bases and J by 0 bases, leaving 6 bases between them. CDR1 is SGHTA, CDR2 FQGTGA, per germline. The rearrangement joins TRBV7-3 to TRBJ1-1; unclear D gene. The sequenced sample was PBMCs. The clonotype was recovered from a man in his forties in good health and CMV-seropositive. CDR3 DNA: TGTGCCAGCAGCTCCGACATGAACACTGAAGCTTTCTTT. Its translation is CASSSDMNTEAFF.